The 14 T cell receptor beta chains in this list originate from one sample, sequenced in a study of T cells after yellow fever vaccination. MiXCR, applied by TCRdb to the 5' RACE reads, yields one record per CDR3 protein. The sample holds 40,000 or so distinct CDR3 sequences, approximately 6.3% seen once. Sequencing used CD8+ T cells not binding an NS4B(214-222) dextramer, sorted from PBMCs, obtained 45 days after the yellow fever booster vaccination. The receptors stem from a man aged 25 to 45 who received the YFV17D yellow fever vaccine.

This clonotype was counted only a few times. The J gene is TRBJ2-1, the V gene TRBV27; D possibly matches TRBD1 or TRBD2 (5 bases each). The germline V gene has CDR1 MNHEY and CDR2 SMNVEV (reference sequence). The ends were cut back, 6 bases at V and 5 bases at J, with 11 bases in the middle. The CDR3 has 13 amino acids. CDR3 bases: TGTGCCAGCAGACATGGGACGGACAATGAGCAGTTCTTC. Translating it yields CASRHGTDNEQFF.

This clonotype was seen repeatedly, ten times or more. This sequence joins TRBV7-2 and TRBJ2-7; 10 bases align to TRBD2. The CDR3 is 18 residues long. Germline lookup yields CDR1 SGHTA and CDR2 FQGNSA. The trim removed 5 bases at V and 0 bases at J, leaving 13 bases unmatched. The CDR3 region is CASSPGLAGEGNSYEQYF. Here the CDR3 DNA reads TGTGCCAGCAGCCCGGGGCTAGCGGGAGAGGGAAACTCCTACGAGCAGTACTTC.

This clonotype was counted many times. V gene TRBV2 combines with J gene TRBJ2-3, with 14 bases lining up with TRBD2. The CDR3 length is 16 residues. V trimming: 5 bases; J trimming: 4 bases; junction bases outside the gene matches: 5. CDR1 SNHLY and CDR2 FYNNEI come from the germline V gene. The CDR3 protein is CASSITGLAGADTQYF. The DNA for the CDR3 is TGTGCCAGCAGTATAACGGGACTAGCGGGAGCAGATACGCAGTATTTT.

The sample holds many counts of this clonotype. The chain joins TRBV11-3 to TRBJ2-1; D uncertain. This CDR3 has 14 amino acids. Between the trimmed V and J ends, which lost 0 bases and 6 bases, there was a span of 9 bases. In germline, CDR1 is SGHNT, CDR2 YENEEA. CDR3 protein: CASSLDALPNEQFF. As DNA, the CDR3 is TGTGCCAGCAGCTTAGATGCCCTGCCCAATGAGCAGTTCTTC. Using reference TRBV11-3 and TRBJ2-1 for the parts outside the CDR3, the full variable domain is EAGVVQSPRYKIIEKKQPVAFWCNPISGHNTLYWYLQNLGQGPELLIRYENEEAVDDSQLPKDRFSAERLKGVDSTLKIQPAELGDSAVYLCASSLDALPNEQFFGPGTRLTVL.

This clonotype was seen many times. The chain couples TRBV6-5 to TRBJ2-3; D not certain. The CDR3 loop spans 12 amino acids. Trimming took 6 bases from V and 5 from J, leaving 9 bases between them. Germline V lookup: CDR1 MNHEY, CDR2 SVGAGI. The DNA of the CDR3 is TGTGCCAGCAGCTTACTGGGAGATACGCAGTATTTT. Its translation: CASSLLGDTQYF.

This clonotype has a count of ten or more. This chain links TRBV27 with TRBJ2-5; TRBD2 might be the D (5 bases). V shed 3 bases and J shed 3 bases, with 8 bases lying between them. The CDR3 spans 13 residues. CDR1 is MNHEY and CDR2 is SMNVEV in the germline V gene (reference sequence). The CDR3: CASSFAGEETQYF. Written as DNA, the CDR3 is TGTGCCAGCAGTTTCGCGGGTGAAGAGACCCAGTACTTC.

This clonotype was recorded many times. The rearrangement uses TRBV3-1 and TRBJ2-5; the D gene is possibly TRBD2 (5 bases). This CDR3 is 14 amino acids long. The V and J ends lost 0 bases and 4 bases respectively, with 9 bases between them. The V gene's germline CDR1 is LGHDT and CDR2 YNNKEL (reference sequence). The CDR3 loop reads CASSQDEGRETQYF. CDR3 sequence (DNA): TGTGCCAGCAGCCAAGATGAGGGCCGAGAGACCCAGTACTTC.

At least ten counts were recorded for this clonotype. CDR3 bases: TGTGCCAGTAGTATAGCCGGCAGCACAGATACGCAGTATTTT. This translates into CASSIAGSTDTQYF. The chain recombines TRBV19 with TRBJ2-3; D gene uncertain. Germline V gives CDR1 LNHDA, CDR2 SQIVND (reference sequence). Trimming shortened V by 1 base and J by 0 bases, and 5 bases separated the two germline ends. The CDR3 loop spans 14 amino acids.

CDR3 region: CAIFTGSVTGELFF. The CDR3 coding sequence is TGTGCCATCTTCACAGGGTCAGTCACCGGGGAGCTGTTTTTT. The V and J genes are TRBV10-3 and TRBJ2-2; D perhaps matches TRBD1 (6 bases). Between the trimmed V and J ends, which lost 8 bases and 4 bases, there was a span of 14 bases. The germline V gene encodes CDR1 ENHRY and CDR2 SYGVKD. The CDR3 has 14 amino acids.

This clonotype was seen ten or more times. The chain has TRBV27 and TRBJ1-2; weak D call: TRBD1 (6 bases). The ends were cut back, 4 bases at V and 8 bases at J, with 17 bases in the middle. This CDR3 is built from 14 residues. CDR1 is MNHEY, CDR2 SMNVEV, per germline (reference sequence). In DNA, the CDR3 is TGTGCCAGCAGTTACACCACAGGGTTCAGAGGCTACACCTTC. This sequence encodes CASSYTTGFRGYTF.

This clonotype was recorded at least ten times. J is TRBJ2-7 and V is TRBV6-1; TRBD2 is a possible D gene (6 bases). Germline CDR1 MNHNS, CDR2 SASEGT. Trimming stripped 5 bases from V and 2 bases from J, with 13 bases between. The CDR3 runs 14 residues. The CDR3 sequence: CASSPLRRAYEQYF. In DNA, the CDR3 is TGTGCCAGCAGTCCTCTCCGGAGGGCCTACGAGCAGTACTTC.

This clonotype was seen ten or more times. This sequence joins TRBV11-2 and TRBJ2-7; D might be TRBD1 (6 bases). Germline CDR1 reads SGHAT; CDR2 reads FQNNGV. The CDR3 has 14 amino acids. Deletions cut 5 bases from V and 2 bases from J, with 13 bases between. The DNA for the CDR3 is TGTGCCAGCAGCCAGGGGCCGGTGACCTACGAGCAGTACTTC. It is translated as CASSQGPVTYEQYF.

In its sample, this clonotype was seen many times. J is TRBJ2-1 and V is TRBV20-1, with D unresolved. This CDR3 is 13 amino acids long. Germline V lookup: CDR1 DFQATT, CDR2 SNEGSKA (reference sequence). V was pared by 5 bases and J by 2 bases, with 10 bases between. CDR3 sequence (DNA): TGCAGTGCTTTTCGAAGGACCTACAATGAGCAGTTCTTC. Amino acid sequence: CSAFRRTYNEQFF.

In its sample, this clonotype was seen many times. The V and J genes are TRBV13 and TRBJ2-7; D gene ambiguous. Germline V gene data show CDR1 as PRHDT and CDR2 as FYEKMQ (reference sequence). Trimming stripped 1 base from V and 3 bases from J, with 10 bases between. This CDR3 is 14 amino acids long. The CDR3 loop reads CASSLVRQNYEQYF. DNA of the CDR3: TGTGCCAGCAGCTTAGTGCGGCAGAACTACGAGCAGTACTTC.